The 26 T cell receptor beta chains below all came from one sample that was sequenced in a study of T-cell reconstitution after alpha-beta-depleted transplantation in children. This sample's TCRbeta library carried unique molecular identifier barcodes. TCRdb re-derived calls from the PCR reads in MiXCR, one entry per CDR3 protein. Among around 580,000 distinct CDR3 sequences listed, about a quarter were seen once. Sequenced here: PBMCs, sampled before TCRalphabeta/CD19-depleted stem cell transplant. Receptor source: a boy under two years old with Wiskott-Aldrich syndrome, due to receive a stem cell transplant.

This clonotype was picked up one time. The chain combines TRBV5-1 with TRBJ2-1; D is possibly TRBD1 (5 bases). The CDR3 sequence is 12 residues long. V was cut by 4 bases and J by 12 bases, with 14 bases left in between. Germline-derived CDR1 and CDR2 are SGHRS and YFSETQ. CDR3 sequence: CASSITQDRQFF. DNA of the CDR3: TGCGCCAGCAGCATCACACAGGATAGGCAGTTCTTC.

This sequence joins TRBV5-1 and TRBJ1-5; the D gene is possibly TRBD1 (6 bases). The V gene lost 0 bases and the J gene lost 2 bases, with 9 bases spanning the gap. There are 15 residues in the CDR3. In germline, CDR1 is SGHRS, CDR2 YFSETQ. The CDR3 bases are TGCGCCAGCAGCTTGGGGGACAAGGGCAATCAGCCCCAGCATTTT. As protein: CASSLGDKGNQPQHF.

This clonotype turned up a few times. The rearrangement joins TRBV5-1 to TRBJ1-1; D is ambiguous. Looked up from germline, CDR1 is SGHRS and CDR2 is YFSETQ. V was clipped by 5 bases and J by 1 base, with 9 bases between them. CDR3 length equals 13 residues. DNA for the CDR3: TGCGCCAGCAGAGTAGGGTGGAACACTGAAGCTTTCTTT. It is translated as CASRVGWNTEAFF.

This chain connects TRBV4-1 to TRBJ1-4, with D tentatively TRBD1 (6 bases). The CDR3 runs 13 residues. The V gene's germline CDR1 is MGHRA and CDR2 YSYEKL. V was shortened by 4 bases and J by 13 bases, with 16 bases between the two germline ends. The CDR3 loop reads CASSRIKDRRLFF. The CDR3 nucleotides read TGCGCCAGCAGCCGGATCAAGGACAGAAGACTGTTTTTT.

V and J are TRBV20-1 and TRBJ1-6; no definite D call. Trimming stripped 1 base from V and 8 bases from J, with 15 bases between. Germline loops: CDR1 DFQATT, CDR2 SNEGSKA (reference sequence). The CDR3 length is 15 residues. The CDR3 DNA sequence: TGCAGTGCTAGAGCGGCTCCCCTGTTAGATTCACCCCTCCACTTT. This gives the protein CSARAAPLLDSPLHF.

This clonotype was found a few times. The genes are TRBV29-1 and TRBJ1-1, with D unclear. The CDR3 has 14 residues. V lost 5 bases and J lost 0, with 13 bases in between. Germline assignment: CDR1 SQVTM and CDR2 ANQGSEA. The CDR3 DNA is TGCAGCGTTAGAGGGTTACGGATGAACACTGAAGCTTTCTTT. Its translation: CSVRGLRMNTEAFF.

The chain links TRBV5-1 to TRBJ2-2; D not resolved. Trimming took off 6 bases at V and 4 bases at J, with 19 bases between the two ends. The CDR3 length is 16 residues. CDR1 is SGHRS, CDR2 YFSETQ, per germline. For the CDR3, the DNA is TGCGCCAGCAAATTGAGTCCCATTGGGGTCACCGGGGAGCTGTTTTTT. Protein sequence: CASKLSPIGVTGELFF.

This clonotype was seen a few times. This chain joins TRBV28 and TRBJ2-5; 7 bases align to TRBD2. This CDR3 is 16 amino acids long. Looked up from germline, CDR1 is MDHEN and CDR2 is SYDVKM. V shed 5 bases, J shed 5 bases, and the junction held 14 bases outside the gene matches. Here the CDR3 DNA reads TGTGCCAGCAGTCCCGGGGAGGGAGGGCCTTGGGAGACCCAGTACTTC. It yields the protein CASSPGEGGPWETQYF.

This clonotype was counted between two and nine times. The chain couples TRBV5-1 to TRBJ2-5, with D perhaps TRBD1 (5 bases). The CDR3 runs 14 residues. Germline V gene sequence: CDR1 SGHRS, CDR2 YFSETQ. V lost 0 bases to trimming and J lost 5 bases, with 11 bases between them. CDR3 nucleotide sequence: TGCGCCAGCAGCTTGGCCGCAGGGTGGGAGACCCAGTACTTC. Translation gives CASSLAAGWETQYF.

The chain is built from TRBV18 and TRBJ2-1; 10 bases match TRBD1. This CDR3 has 13 amino acids. Trimming cost V 6 bases and J 8 bases; bases outside gene matches: 4. Germline V gene data show CDR1 as KGHSH and CDR2 as LQKENI. DNA for the CDR3: TGTGCCAGCTCCCCCGGGACAGGGGATGAGCAGTTCTTC. It specifies CASSPGTGDEQFF.

This clonotype has only a few counts. V and J are TRBV5-1 and TRBJ2-2; 11 bases match TRBD2. V shed 4 bases and J 2 bases; nucleotides not matched to a gene: 7. CDR1 is SGHRS, CDR2 YFSETQ, per germline. This CDR3 is 17 amino acids long. The CDR3 sequence is CASSRIGTSGNTGELFF. The DNA of the CDR3 is TGCGCCAGCAGCCGAATCGGGACTAGCGGCAACACCGGGGAGCTGTTTTTT.

The chain couples TRBV20-1 to TRBJ1-1, with 9 bases identical to TRBD1. The CDR3 is 17 residues long. Germline CDR1 DFQATT, CDR2 SNEGSKA (reference sequence). J lost 3 bases, V lost 1 base, and 12 bases had no gene match. The CDR3 here is CSARVPGQGSMDTEAFF. The CDR3 nucleotides read TGCAGTGCTAGAGTTCCGGGACAGGGTAGTATGGACACTGAAGCTTTCTTT.

The chain employs TRBV6-1 and TRBJ1-2; D possibly corresponds to TRBD1 (6 bases). CDR1 is MNHNS and CDR2 is SASEGT in the germline V gene. Trimming cost V 2 bases and J 3 bases, with 10 bases left between them. The CDR3 is made up of 14 amino acids. The CDR3, as DNA: TGTGCCAGCAGTGAATCGGGGGCCTACTATGGCTACACCTTC. Its protein product is CASSESGAYYGYTF.

This clonotype came up a few times. J is TRBJ2-6 and V is TRBV5-1; D not certain. The germline V and J ends were trimmed by 6 bases and 0 bases, with 7 bases remaining between them. The V gene's germline CDR1 is SGHRS and CDR2 YFSETQ. This CDR3 region has 14 residues. The CDR3 sequence is CASTSRSGANVLTF. CDR3 DNA: TGCGCCAGCACATCGCGCTCTGGGGCCAACGTCCTGACTTTC.

This clonotype appeared a few times. The chain links TRBV7-9 to TRBJ2-1, with a tentative D call TRBD1 (6 bases). V was clipped by 5 bases and J by 3 bases, with 17 bases between them. In germline, CDR1 is SEHNR, CDR2 FQNEAQ (reference sequence). The CDR3 is 16 amino acids. The CDR3 region has the DNA TGTGCCAGCAGCCCTGAGGGTAAAGGGGGCTACAATGAGCAGTTCTTC. Encoded protein: CASSPEGKGGYNEQFF.

In this sample, this clonotype turned up a few times. V and J are TRBV14 and TRBJ2-3; TRBD2 matches 7 bases. CDR1 is SGHDN and CDR2 is FVKESK in the germline V gene. V shed 0 bases, J shed 0 bases, and the junction held 6 bases outside the gene matches. The CDR3 covers 17 residues. CDR3 protein: CASSQDLLAASTDTQYF. The CDR3 DNA reads TGTGCCAGCAGCCAAGATCTCCTAGCGGCAAGCACAGATACGCAGTATTTT.

Worth noting for this clonotype: Sequence at one end of the junction differs from germline and may be a read error. This sequence joins TRBV9 and TRBJ2-1, with 10 bases identical to TRBD2. Germline values: CDR1 SGDLS, CDR2 YYNGEE. This CDR3 comprises 16 residues. CDR3 DNA: TGTGCCAGCAGCCCCCCTCTAGCGGGAGTCTACAGTGAGCAGTTCTTC. As protein: CASSPPLAGVYSEQFF.

V and J are TRBV27 and TRBJ2-1, with 8 bases that match TRBD2. Germline values: CDR1 MNHEY, CDR2 SMNVEV (reference sequence). This CDR3 spans 15 amino acids. With V trimmed by 4 bases and J by 9 bases, 11 bases remained unmatched. The CDR3 region has the DNA TGTGCCAGCAGTTCTCCTCGGCGGGGGGAGGGTGAGCAGTTCTTC. This sequence encodes CASSSPRRGEGEQFF.

The V call is TRBV14, the J call TRBJ1-6; D is unclear. Germline V CDR1 and CDR2: SGHDN, FVKESK. Trimming removed 5 bases at V and 15 bases at J, with 11 bases between. The length of the CDR3 is 11 residues. CDR3 in DNA: TGTGCCAGCAGCTTTGGACCTATCCTCCACTTT. Its translation: CASSFGPILHF.

V is TRBV5-6 and J is TRBJ2-2, with D unclear. There are 13 residues in the CDR3. Deletions cut 7 bases from V and 2 bases from J, with 9 bases between. Germline CDR1 SGHDT, CDR2 YYEEEE. CDR3 DNA sequence: TGTGCCAGCGGCAGTCCTAACACCGGGGAGCTGTTTTTT. Its protein product is CASGSPNTGELFF.

The chain recombines TRBV5-1 with TRBJ2-1; 10 nucleotides match TRBD2. The germline gives CDR1 SGHRS, CDR2 YFSETQ. CDR3 size: 17 residues. The junction had 12 bases not matched to a gene; V was cut back by 2 bases and J by 7 bases. This CDR3 reads CASSFSLLASGSNEQFF. Written as DNA, the CDR3 is TGCGCCAGCAGCTTCTCCCTTCTAGCTAGCGGGAGTAATGAGCAGTTCTTC.

The CDR3 region is CASSLIPGTNTGELFF. The CDR3 region has the DNA TGCGCCAGCAGCTTGATCCCAGGGACGAACACCGGGGAGCTGTTTTTT. This chain joins TRBV5-1 and TRBJ2-2; maybe TRBD1 (5 bases). Germline CDR1 is SGHRS and CDR2 is YFSETQ. The CDR3 is 16 amino acids. Trimming took off 1 base at V and 0 bases at J, with 10 bases between the two ends.

This chain joins TRBV28 and TRBJ1-5; possible D gene TRBD1, 5 bases. Per germline, CDR1 MDHEN and CDR2 SYDVKM. Trimming took 6 bases from V and 2 from J, leaving 11 bases between them. This CDR3 is 14 amino acids long. The CDR3 loop reads CASRSARGNQPQHF. For the CDR3, the DNA is TGTGCCAGCAGATCGGCCAGGGGCAATCAGCCCCAGCATTTT.

Only a few counts were recorded for this clonotype. J is TRBJ2-1 and V is TRBV5-1, with D maybe TRBD1 (6 bases). The CDR3 has 14 residues. Between the trimmed V and J ends, which lost 3 bases and 3 bases, there was a span of 10 bases. From germline, CDR1 is SGHRS and CDR2 YFSETQ. CDR3 sequence (DNA): TGCGCCAGCAGCTCCCGACAGGTCTACAATGAGCAGTTCTTC. Its translation is CASSSRQVYNEQFF.

This clonotype was seen a handful of times. V is TRBV29-1 and J is TRBJ2-3; the D gene is possibly TRBD1 (6 bases). Germline V lookup: CDR1 SQVTM, CDR2 ANQGSEA. The ends were cut back, 6 bases at V and 1 base at J, with 8 bases in the middle. The CDR3 has 12 residues. CDR3 DNA sequence: TGCAGCGTAAAGGGGGGCACAGATACGCAGTATTTT. This translates into CSVKGGTDTQYF.

The chain has TRBV27 and TRBJ2-5; D perhaps matches TRBD1 (5 bases). Germline CDR1 MNHEY, CDR2 SMNVEV (reference sequence). This CDR3 has 15 amino acids. Trimming removed 0 bases from V and 1 base from J, with 9 bases in between. Here the CDR3 DNA reads TGTGCCAGCAGTTTATCGGTCCAGGGCCAAGAGACCCAGTACTTC. This encodes CASSLSVQGQETQYF.